The rows below give T cell receptor beta chains drawn from one sample of a study of cytomegalovirus exposure and HLA in healthy donors. Measured with immunoSEQ multiplex PCR; TCRdb has only the in-frame clones, and not every one. The sample shows 150,000 or so clones, 60% to 85% of them seen only once. Sequenced input: PBMCs. The receptors originated from a woman aged 40 to 49 in good health and CMV-seronegative. Each CDR3 is given with its conserved first and last residue. The order of the fields is clone size, J gene, D gene, V gene, CDR3 protein, CDR3 DNA. The D gene is left open where the match is weak. The listing skips clone size in some rows; elsewhere it reads once, few, many or a size class.

>.|TRBJ2-1|TRBD1|TRBV29-1
CSVEDPDRGDNEQFF
TGCAGCGTTGAAGATCCGGACAGGGGCGACAATGAGCAGTTCTTC
>once|TRBJ2-3|TRBD1|TRBV5-1
CASSLGQGRDTQYF
TGCGCCAGCAGCTTGGGACAGGGAAGAGATACGCAGTATTTT
>.|TRBJ2-1|TRBD2|TRBV7-9
CASSWTSGDNEQFF
TGTGCCAGCAGTTGGACTAGCGGGGACAATGAGCAGTTCTTC
>.|TRBJ2-5|TRBD2|TRBV4-2
CASSHGLAGGIQETQYF
TGTGCCAGCAGTCATGGACTAGCGGGGGGCATTCAAGAGACCCAGTACTTC
>.|TRBJ2-7|TRBD1|TRBV5-4
CASSLATGGLYEQYF
TGTGCCAGCAGCTTGGCAACAGGGGGTCTCTACGAGCAGTACTTC
>.|TRBJ1-1|.|TRBV18
CASSPRGLMNTEAFF
TGTGCCAGCTCACCGCGTGGGCTCATGAACACTGAAGCTTTCTTT
>.|TRBJ2-3|.|TRBV7-9
CASSLVDTSTDTQYF
TGTGCCAGCAGCTTAGTTGACACTAGCACAGATACGCAGTATTTT
>.|TRBJ1-2|TRBD1|TRBV5-4
CASRPPTGAARGYTF
TGTGCCAGCAGGCCTCCGACAGGGGCGGCTCGGGGCTACACCTTC
>.|TRBJ2-7|.|TRBV7-2
CASSLVLGSSYEQYF
TGTGCCAGCAGCTTAGTTTTGGGGAGCTCCTACGAGCAGTACTTC
>.|TRBJ2-3|.|TRBV7-9
CASSSDTFTDTQYF
TGTGCCAGCAGCTCCGACACGTTCACAGATACGCAGTATTTT
>.|TRBJ1-1|TRBD1|TRBV7-9
CASSFRQGWNTEAFF
TGTGCCAGCAGCTTTCGACAGGGTTGGAACACTGAAGCTTTCTTT
>.|TRBJ1-3|.|TRBV6-5
CASSMGGAGNTIYF
TGTGCCAGCAGTATGGGGGGGGCTGGAAACACCATATATTTT
>.|TRBJ2-7|TRBD1|TRBV13
CASSRDRRYEQYF
TGTGCCAGCAGCCGGGACAGGCGATACGAGCAGTACTTC
>.|TRBJ2-7|.|TRBV5-1
CASSLATGSAYEQYF
TGCGCCAGCAGCTTGGCCACAGGGTCAGCCTACGAGCAGTACTTC
>.|TRBJ2-1|TRBD2|TRBV5-1
CASSLLAGGRNEQFF
TGCGCCAGCAGCTTACTAGCGGGGGGGAGGAATGAGCAGTTCTTC
>.|TRBJ2-2|TRBD1|TRBV13
CASSSGTGTGELFF
TGTGCCAGCAGCTCCGGGACAGGCACCGGGGAGCTGTTTTTT
>.|TRBJ2-1|TRBD1|TRBV5-4
CASSPAGQGSNEQFF
TGTGCCAGCAGCCCTGCGGGACAGGGGAGCAATGAGCAGTTCTTC
>.|TRBJ2-3|TRBD2|TRBV5-1
CASSSTSGGGSDTQYF
TGCGCCAGCAGCTCTACTAGCGGAGGGGGATCAGATACGCAGTATTTT
>.|TRBJ2-7|TRBD1|TRBV19
CASSSWDRGSREQYF
TGTGCCAGTAGTTCCTGGGACAGGGGAAGTCGCGAGCAGTACTTC
>once|TRBJ2-7|TRBD2|TRBV5-1
CASSVRVGTSGAYEQYF
TGCGCCAGCAGCGTACGCGTCGGGACTAGCGGGGCCTACGAGCAGTACTTC
>.|TRBJ1-4|TRBD1|TRBV6-6
CASSHRQGANEKLFF
TGTGCCAGCAGTCACCGACAGGGGGCTAATGAAAAACTGTTTTTT
>.|TRBJ2-7|.|TRBV5-4
CASSSGGYREQYF
TGTGCCAGCAGCTCCGGCGGATATCGCGAGCAGTACTTC
>.|TRBJ2-2|TRBD1|TRBV19
CAIGRDRGLPNTGELFF
TGTGCCATAGGGAGGGACAGGGGTCTGCCGAACACCGGGGAGCTGTTTTTT
>.|TRBJ1-1|.|TRBV5-1
CASSSTGQSTEAFF
TGCGCCAGCAGCTCCACAGGGCAGTCCACTGAAGCTTTCTTT
>few|TRBJ2-1|.|TRBV6-1
CASSELYGSSYNEQFF
TGTGCCAGCAGTGAGTTGTACGGGAGCTCCTACAATGAGCAGTTCTTC
>.|TRBJ1-2|.|TRBV6-1
CASSQAGGSGYTF
TGTGCCAGCAGCCAAGCCGGAGGGTCTGGCTACACCTTC
>.|TRBJ2-5|.|TRBV19
CASSIGQGQETQYF
TGTGCCAGTAGTATTGGACAAGGCCAAGAGACCCAGTACTTC
>.|TRBJ2-2|TRBD1|TRBV16
CASSQGTGNTGELFF
TGTGCCAGCAGCCAAGGGACAGGGAACACCGGGGAGCTGTTTTTT
>.|TRBJ2-1|TRBD2|TRBV10-1
CASSEFTSVRDEQFF
TGCGCCAGCAGTGAGTTTACTAGCGTTAGGGATGAGCAGTTCTTC
>.|TRBJ2-7|TRBD1|TRBV30
CAWSVGQGAHEQYF
TGTGCCTGGAGTGTCGGCCAGGGGGCCCACGAGCAGTACTTC
>.|TRBJ1-2|.|TRBV16
CASSQSAGYGYTF
TGTGCCAGCAGCCAATCCGCAGGGTATGGCTACACCTTC
>few|TRBJ2-3|TRBD2|TRBV6-1
CASSESAGGGGPDTQYF
TGTGCCAGCAGTGAGAGTGCTGGTGGCGGGGGGCCAGATACGCAGTATTTT
>.|TRBJ1-2|.|TRBV10-3
CATSDTNYGYTF
TGTGCCACGTCCGACACGAACTATGGCTACACCTTC
>.|TRBJ1-2|.|TRBV21-1
CASSKVVRDSGGYGYTF
TGTGCCAGCAGCAAAGTTGTTAGGGACAGCGGCGGCTATGGCTACACCTTC
>.|TRBJ2-5|.|TRBV29-1
CSATGQSLETQYF
TGCAGCGCTACCGGACAGTCCCTTGAGACCCAGTACTTC
>.|TRBJ1-6|TRBD1|TRBV19
CASSMRTGGDNSPLHF
TGTGCCAGTAGTATGAGGACAGGAGGGGATAATTCACCCCTCCACTTT
>.|TRBJ1-2|TRBD1|TRBV7-2
CASSLATGDNYGYTF
TGTGCCAGCAGCTTAGCGACAGGGGATAACTATGGCTACACCTTC
>.|TRBJ2-1|TRBD2|TRBV13
CASSYWAGESVF
TGTGCCAGCAGCTATTGGGCGGGAGAATCGGTCTTC
>.|TRBJ2-7|TRBD1|TRBV5-1
CASSRDRTYEQYF
TGCGCCAGCAGCCGGGACAGAACCTACGAGCAGTACTTC
>.|TRBJ2-1|TRBD2|TRBV27
CASSPTGLARDEQFF
TGTGCCAGCAGTCCTACGGGACTAGCGCGCGATGAGCAGTTCTTC
>few|TRBJ1-5|.|TRBV28
CASSFPRGKEHF
TGTGCCAGCAGTTTCCCCCGGGGAAAGGAGCATTTT
>few|TRBJ2-2|TRBD2|TRBV10-1
CASRRGRGDTGELFF
TGCGCCAGCAGACGAGGTCGGGGGGACACCGGGGAGCTGTTTTTT
>.|TRBJ1-1|.|TRBV5-8
CASSSAPGTRNEAFF
TGTGCCAGCAGCTCGGCCCCCGGGACACGAAATGAAGCTTTCTTT
>.|TRBJ2-1|TRBD2|TRBV7-9
CASSFLAGGPYNEQFF
TGTGCCAGCAGCTTTCTAGCGGGAGGGCCCTACAATGAGCAGTTCTTC
>.|TRBJ2-7|.|TRBV5-1
CASSHPGPEGEQYF
TGCGCCAGCAGCCACCCCGGACCGGAGGGCGAGCAGTACTTC
>few|TRBJ2-7|TRBD2|TRBV7-9
CASSLEGSSGTFSYEQYF
TGTGCCAGCAGCTTAGAAGGGTCTAGCGGGACCTTCTCCTACGAGCAGTACTTC